Shown below are 18 T cell receptor beta chains from a single sample sequenced in a study of spatial heterogeneity in lung cancer. The study, taken as a whole, reports: The number of expanded tumor alpha and beta chains correlated with mutation number.

Documented time point: sample taken at primary tumor resection. The antigens of these receptors remain unknown. TCRdb itself ran the 5' RACE reads through MiXCR, one entry per CDR3 protein. The sample holds under 5,000 distinct CDR3 sequences; roughly 8.1% are singletons and the top ten take approximately 31%. This material consisted of lung tumor tissue, taken at surgery. The receptor source for this set is a male donor with early-stage non-small cell lung cancer.

This clonotype was seen a handful of times. The chain has TRBV5-1 and TRBJ2-7; D could derive from TRBD1 or TRBD2 (6 bases each). From germline, CDR1 is SGHRS and CDR2 YFSETQ. V shed 4 bases and J shed 6 bases, with 17 bases lying between them. There are 14 residues in the CDR3. The CDR3 coding sequence is TGCGCCAGCAGCCCCGGAGGGACATGGACCGAGCAGTACTTC. Its protein is CASSPGGTWTEQYF.

Ten or more counts support this clonotype. The gene calls are TRBV20-1 and TRBJ2-7, with D possibly matching TRBD1 (7 bases). The CDR3 loop spans 14 amino acids. The germline V gene has CDR1 DFQATT and CDR2 SNEGSKA (reference sequence). V dropped 5 bases and J dropped 3 bases, with 17 bases sitting between them. The CDR3 nucleotides read TGCAGTGCTCGTGGACAGGAGGGACGCTACGAGCAGTACTTC. Amino acid sequence: CSARGQEGRYEQYF.

This clonotype occurred many times. This rearrangement joins TRBV5-4 to TRBJ2-2; TRBD2 agrees at 8 bases. In germline, CDR1 is SGHNT, CDR2 YYREEE (reference sequence). V lost 3 bases and J lost 7; bases outside the gene matches: 2. The CDR3 length is 13 residues. CDR3 amino acids: CASSSTSVGELFF. The CDR3 DNA follows: TGTGCCAGCAGCTCGACTAGCGTCGGGGAGCTGTTTTTT.

In this sample, this clonotype turned up many times. The gene calls are TRBV20-1 and TRBJ2-1, with TRBD1 as a possible D gene (5 bases). V gave up 6 bases and J gave up 9 bases, with 21 bases separating them. The CDR3 consists of 14 residues. Germline CDR1 is DFQATT and CDR2 is SNEGSKA (reference sequence). Written as DNA, the CDR3 is TGCAGTGCCCCCCCCCGGCCTTACAGGACTGAGCAGTTCTTC. Its protein is CSAPPRPYRTEQFF.

There are many counts of this clonotype. V gene TRBV27 combines with J gene TRBJ1-5; D not certain. Germline CDR1 is MNHEY and CDR2 is SMNVEV (reference sequence). Trimming stripped 3 bases from V and 9 bases from J, with 12 bases between. The CDR3 has 13 residues. In nucleotides, the CDR3 is TGTGCCAGCAGTTTTGGAGGGATTGGGCCCCAGCATTTT. It codes for CASSFGGIGPQHF.

The chain uses TRBV6-1 and TRBJ2-6; D remains ambiguous. Trimming took 2 bases from V and 1 from J, leaving 12 bases between them. There are 17 residues in the CDR3. The germline CDR1 and CDR2 sequences are MNHNS and SASEGT. CDR3 in amino acids: CASSERSPTSGANVLTF. CDR3 coding DNA: TGTGCCAGCAGTGAACGGAGTCCGACTTCTGGGGCCAACGTCCTGACTTTC.

Many counts were recorded for this clonotype. The chain joins TRBV30 to TRBJ2-7; 8 nucleotides align to TRBD2. CDR3 length equals 15 residues. Germline-derived CDR1 and CDR2 are GTSNPN and SVGIG (reference sequence). Germline trimming cut 0 bases from V and 3 bases from J; bases unmatched to any gene: 7. CDR3 amino acids: CAWSVGLAPNYEQYF. The CDR3 DNA follows: TGTGCCTGGAGTGTTGGACTAGCACCAAACTACGAGCAGTACTTC.

This clonotype showed up just a few times. This chain links TRBV30 with TRBJ1-2; the D is unclear. The V end lost 0 bases, the J end lost 6 bases, and 14 bases lay between the germline ends. CDR3 length equals 14 residues. Germline lookup yields CDR1 GTSNPN and CDR2 SVGIG (reference sequence). The CDR3 nucleotides read TGTGCCTGGAGTGTACTAGAGTTTTTTGATGGCTACACCTTC. Amino acid sequence: CAWSVLEFFDGYTF.

The CDR3 loop reads CASSSPWAGSKTAFF. In DNA form, the CDR3 reads TGTGCCAGCAGCTCCCCCTGGGCAGGGTCTAAGACAGCTTTCTTT. The chain employs TRBV11-2 and TRBJ1-1; TRBD1 might be the D (5 bases). Germline CDR1 reads SGHAT; CDR2 reads FQNNGV. The CDR3 has 15 residues. V lost 4 bases, J lost 10 bases, and 22 bases lay in between.

This clonotype was detected a few times. This sequence joins TRBV6-1 and TRBJ2-5; D not resolved. The V and J ends lost 7 bases and 2 bases respectively, with 14 bases between them. Germline V gene lookup returns CDR1 MNHNS and CDR2 SASEGT. The CDR3 runs 14 residues. The DNA of the CDR3 is TGTGCCAGCAAATATTTCGTGGGGCAAGAGACCCAGTACTTC. This codes for CASKYFVGQETQYF.

This clonotype was seen ten or more times. This rearrangement joins TRBV4-2 to TRBJ2-6, with D unresolved. Germline V CDR1 and CDR2: LGHNA, YNFKEQ. The CDR3 runs to 15 residues. V was cut by 5 bases and J by 2 bases, with 10 bases left in between. In DNA form, the CDR3 reads TGTGCCAGCAGCTCCGGTCGGGCTGGGGCCAACGTCCTGACTTTC. Translation: CASSSGRAGANVLTF.

This clonotype was seen at least ten times. The chain couples TRBV7-8 to TRBJ1-4, with 9 positions matching TRBD1. With V trimmed by 5 bases and J by 8 bases, 6 bases remained unmatched. Germline CDR1 and CDR2: SGHVS and FQNEAQ. The CDR3 is 14 amino acids. The CDR3 spells CASSQTGGREKLFF. The CDR3 nucleotides read TGTGCCAGCAGCCAGACAGGGGGAAGGGAAAAACTGTTTTTT. Full variable domain (remainder filled in from reference TRBV7-8 and TRBJ1-4): GAGVSQSPRYKVAKRGQDVALRCDPISGHVSLFWYQQALGQGPEFLTYFQNEAQLDKSGLPSDRFFAERPEGSVSTLKIQRTQQEDSAVYLCASSQTGGREKLFFGSGTQLSVL.

This clonotype was seen repeatedly, ten times or more. This chain links TRBV20-1 with TRBJ2-7; a possible D gene is TRBD1 (5 bases). V gave up 3 bases and J gave up 2 bases, with 17 bases separating them. The V gene's germline CDR1 is DFQATT and CDR2 SNEGSKA (reference sequence). CDR3 size: 15 residues. The chain's CDR3 is CSASKATGLTYEQYF. The CDR3 DNA reads as TGCAGTGCTAGTAAAGCTACAGGCCTCACCTACGAGCAGTACTTC.

The rearrangement links TRBV6-5 to TRBJ1-2, with D tentatively TRBD1 (6 bases). The V and J ends lost 7 bases and 2 bases respectively, with 14 bases between them. CDR3 length equals 14 residues. From germline, CDR1 is MNHEY and CDR2 SVGAGI. The DNA of the CDR3 is TGTGCCAGCACTCCCGGTGGGGGCAACTATGGCTACACCTTC. Its protein product is CASTPGGGNYGYTF.

This clonotype showed up many times. This chain uses TRBV4-1 with TRBJ1-6; no firm D call. Trimming took off 4 bases at V and 7 bases at J, with 8 bases between the two ends. CDR1 is MGHRA, CDR2 YSYEKL, per germline. CDR3 length: 13 residues. CDR3 in amino acids: CASSRQPNSPLHF. CDR3 sequence (DNA): TGCGCCAGCAGCCGTCAGCCGAATTCACCCCTCCACTTT.

This clonotype was seen ten or more times. The V gene is TRBV28, the J gene TRBJ2-1; 10 positions match TRBD2. Germline CDR1 reads MDHEN; CDR2 reads SYDVKM. Germline trimming cut 6 bases from V and 3 bases from J; bases unmatched to any gene: 5. The CDR3 contains 15 residues. In nucleotides, the CDR3 is TGTGCCAGCAGGCACATAGCGGGGGGCTACAATGAGCAGTTCTTC. Amino acid sequence: CASRHIAGGYNEQFF.

V gene TRBV24-1 combines with J gene TRBJ2-1; the D gene is possibly TRBD2 (6 bases). The V end lost 7 bases, the J end lost 8 bases, and 17 bases lay between the germline ends. The CDR3 extends over 14 amino acids. Germline CDR1 reads KGHDR; CDR2 reads SFDVKD. The CDR3 loop reads CATRPEGTGDEQFF. The CDR3 coding sequence is TGTGCCACCAGGCCGGAGGGTACTGGGGATGAGCAGTTCTTC.

This clonotype appeared many times. This chain connects TRBV20-1 to TRBJ2-1, with TRBD2 matching over 12 bases. CDR1 is DFQATT and CDR2 is SNEGSKA in the germline V gene (reference sequence). The CDR3 loop spans 14 amino acids. V shed 1 base, J shed 9 bases, and the junction held 4 bases outside the gene matches. The DNA for the CDR3 is TGCAGTGCTAGAGCTAGCGGGGGGGCCGGTGAGCAGTTCTTC. This sequence encodes CSARASGGAGEQFF.